Following are 28 T cell receptor beta chains from one sample sequenced in a study of radiation and T cells in renal cell carcinoma. Time point of the sample: blood 4 weeks post-SBRT, at nephrectomy. Treatment here: 15 Gy SBRT to primary tumor, nephrectomy 4 weeks later. Generated by immunoSEQ multiplex PCR, the TCRdb table keeps only in-frame clones and is missing some. In the table there are roughly 86,000 clones, around four fifths of which are singletons. The material was blood, obtained from a patient whose treatment included radiotherapy and nephrectomy. These receptors originate from a man over 45 with renal cell carcinoma.

The chain uses TRBV7-3 and TRBJ2-3; D ambiguous. CDR3 length: 13 residues. Germline V gene data show CDR1 as SGHTA and CDR2 as FQGTGA. V lost 2 bases, J lost 4 bases, and 7 bases lay in between. The CDR3 loop reads CASSLELPDTQYF. The CDR3 DNA sequence: TGTGCCAGCAGCTTAGAATTGCCAGATACGCAGTATTTT.

The gene calls are TRBV6-6 and TRBJ2-3; D is unclear. V was cut by 4 bases and J by 5 bases, with 19 bases left in between. Germline-derived CDR1 and CDR2 are MNHNY and SVGAGI (reference sequence). The CDR3 totals 16 residues. The CDR3 coding sequence is TGTGCCAGCAGTTCAAAAGCTGGATCGTTGATAGATACGCAGTATTTT. Translation: CASSSKAGSLIDTQYF.

V usage is TRBV11-2 and J usage is TRBJ1-1; D is unresolved. CDR1 SGHAT and CDR2 FQNNGV come from the germline V gene. This CDR3 comprises 15 residues. V lost 1 base and J 2 bases, leaving 11 bases between the germline ends. The CDR3, as DNA: TGTGCCAGCAGCTTAGGTACAGCCCCAAACACTGAAGCTTTCTTT. Translating gives CASSLGTAPNTEAFF.

The chain employs TRBV13 and TRBJ2-3; 13 nucleotides agree with TRBD2. The V segment lost 1 base and the J segment 5 bases; nucleotides outside the gene matches: 6. The CDR3 covers 17 residues. Germline V lookup: CDR1 PRHDT, CDR2 FYEKMQ (reference sequence). The CDR3 bases are TGTGCCAGCAGCTTAGCCACTAGCGGGAGGGCGGGAGATACGCAGTATTTT. Its protein is CASSLATSGRAGDTQYF.

The rearrangement uses TRBV27 and TRBJ2-2; 7 nucleotides agree with TRBD1. CDR1 is MNHEY and CDR2 is SMNVEV in the germline V gene (reference sequence). This CDR3 has 18 amino acids. V shed 6 bases, J shed 4 bases, and the junction held 17 bases outside the gene matches. The CDR3 spells CASSMLITGTVSTGELFF. As DNA, the CDR3 is TGTGCCAGCAGCATGCTCATAACCGGGACAGTCTCCACCGGGGAGCTGTTTTTT.

The chain has TRBV7-9 and TRBJ2-7, with D perhaps matching TRBD1 or TRBD2 (7 bases each). The CDR3 runs to 18 residues. V was clipped by 5 bases and J by 3 bases, with 26 bases between them. Germline V gene sequence: CDR1 SEHNR, CDR2 FQNEAQ (reference sequence). The CDR3 loop is CASSPTRGEGRMIYEQYF. The CDR3 nucleotides are TGTGCCAGCAGCCCAACCAGGGGGGAGGGGCGCATGATCTACGAGCAGTACTTC.

V gene TRBV6-1 combines with J gene TRBJ2-3, with 13 positions matching TRBD2. The CDR3 contains 15 residues. Germline values: CDR1 MNHNS, CDR2 SASEGT. J gave up 6 bases and V 6 bases, and 6 bases lay outside the gene matches. CDR3 DNA: TGTGCCAGCAGCTCCACTAGCGGGAGGGCGGATACGCAGTATTTT. The encoded protein is CASSSTSGRADTQYF.

The genes are TRBV27 and TRBJ1-2, with 8 bases matching TRBD1. The CDR3 has 13 residues. Trimming took 5 bases from V and 4 from J; bases not matched to a gene: 3. Germline lookup yields CDR1 MNHEY and CDR2 SMNVEV (reference sequence). The DNA of the CDR3 is TGTGCCAGCAGTACAGGGGGATCCTATGGCTACACCTTC. It specifies CASSTGGSYGYTF.

CDR3 protein: CASKDWSREETQYF. Here the CDR3 DNA reads TGTGCCAGCAAGGATTGGTCCAGGGAAGAGACCCAGTACTTC. The chain combines TRBV5-4 with TRBJ2-5, with D tentatively TRBD1 (5 bases). Deletions cut 6 bases from V and 3 bases from J, with 15 bases between. The CDR3 has 14 residues. CDR1 is SGHNT, CDR2 YYREEE, per germline (reference sequence).

The chain combines TRBV6-1 with TRBJ1-2; the D is unclear. V shed 6 bases and J shed 10 bases, with 21 bases lying between them. The CDR3 has 14 residues. The V gene's germline CDR1 is MNHNS and CDR2 SASEGT. In nucleotides, the CDR3 is TGTGCCAGCAGCCGACATGTCCGGAACGATGCCTACACCTTC. Its protein product is CASSRHVRNDAYTF.

The gene calls are TRBV6-5 and TRBJ1-2, with D perhaps matching TRBD1 (5 bases). V lost 4 bases to trimming and J lost 12 bases, with 24 bases between them. CDR1 and CDR2 from the germline V gene are MNHEY and SVGAGI. The CDR3 consists of 15 residues. The CDR3 DNA sequence: TGTGCCAGCAGTTCCATGGGACGGGACCGAGGCTGGCACACCTTC. As protein: CASSSMGRDRGWHTF.

This sequence joins TRBV14 and TRBJ1-1; the D is unclear. V dropped 4 bases and J dropped 6 bases, with 15 bases sitting between them. This CDR3 has 14 amino acids. Germline V gene data show CDR1 as SGHDN and CDR2 as FVKESK. CDR3 loop: CASSLDPGSPEAFF. For the CDR3, the DNA is TGTGCCAGCAGCCTGGACCCCGGGAGCCCTGAAGCTTTCTTT.

As to this clone: This sample also contains other DNA sequences that code for the same CDR3. The rearrangement uses TRBV5-1 and TRBJ1-1; 7 bases match TRBD1. The CDR3 is 15 residues long. V lost 0 bases to trimming and J lost 0 bases; unmatched junction nucleotides: 2. Germline CDR1 is SGHRS and CDR2 is YFSETQ. CDR3 nucleotide sequence: TGCGCCAGCAGCTTGGACAGGGGAATGAACACTGAAGCTTTCTTT. It codes for CASSLDRGMNTEAFF.

This chain links TRBV6-1 with TRBJ2-7, with D unresolved. Germline CDR1 and CDR2: MNHNS and SASEGT. V gave up 5 bases and J gave up 2 bases, with 10 bases separating them. This CDR3 has 13 amino acids. The CDR3 coding sequence is TGTGCCAGCAGTCAGGTGGAAGCCTACGAGCAGTACTTC. As protein: CASSQVEAYEQYF.

This chain joins TRBV6-1 and TRBJ1-1; D gene ambiguous. Germline CDR1 MNHNS, CDR2 SASEGT. The CDR3 consists of 13 residues. V was cut by 6 bases and J by 1 base, with 9 bases left in between. The CDR3 nucleotides read TGTGCCAGCAGAGAGGACGGGAACACTGAAGCTTTCTTT. Its translation is CASREDGNTEAFF.

The chain joins TRBV5-1 to TRBJ2-5; D gene uncertain. The germline gives CDR1 SGHRS, CDR2 YFSETQ. Trimming removed 4 bases at V and 1 base at J, with 11 bases between. The CDR3 is 14 amino acids. The chain's CDR3 is CASSPFGVQETQYF. The CDR3 DNA reads as TGCGCCAGCAGCCCCTTTGGGGTCCAAGAGACCCAGTACTTC.

This rearrangement joins TRBV18 to TRBJ2-5; D gene uncertain. CDR1 and CDR2 (germline): KGHSH, LQKENI. CDR3 length equals 14 residues. Trimming cost V 0 bases and J 4 bases, with 9 bases left between them. The CDR3 sequence: CASSPPAGRETQYF. In DNA form, the CDR3 reads TGTGCCAGCTCACCACCGGCCGGTCGAGAGACCCAGTACTTC.

This rearrangement joins TRBV7-2 to TRBJ2-1, with TRBD2 matching over 8 bases. Germline lookup yields CDR1 SGHTA and CDR2 FQGNSA. CDR3 length: 15 amino acids. V was clipped by 5 bases and J by 4 bases; unmatched bases: 7. CDR3 loop: CASSQAGARYNEQFF. CDR3 bases: TGTGCCAGCAGCCAAGCGGGGGCTCGTTACAATGAGCAGTTCTTC.

CDR3 nucleotides: TGTGCCAGCAGTTCCAGACTAGCGATACGCACAGATACGCAGTATTTT. It specifies CASSSRLAIRTDTQYF. This chain uses TRBV6-5 with TRBJ2-3; 8 bases are a match to TRBD2. Germline-derived CDR1 and CDR2 are MNHEY and SVGAGI. V lost 4 bases to trimming and J lost 1 base; unmatched junction nucleotides: 7. The CDR3 extends over 16 amino acids.

The V and J genes are TRBV2 and TRBJ2-3; unclear D gene. The CDR3 is 14 residues long. V dropped 2 bases and J dropped 3 bases, with 9 bases sitting between them. The V gene's germline CDR1 is SNHLY and CDR2 FYNNEI. The CDR3: CASSERRFTDTQYF. The DNA of the CDR3 is TGTGCCAGCAGTGAAAGGCGGTTTACAGATACGCAGTATTTT.

This chain uses TRBV6-5 with TRBJ2-1, with 8 bases fitting TRBD2. The J segment lost 6 bases and the V segment lost 6 bases, leaving 10 bases of the junction unmatched. The CDR3 covers 15 residues. Germline loops: CDR1 MNHEY, CDR2 SVGAGI. CDR3 DNA sequence: TGTGCCAGCAGCCGGGGGGGGGACCCAGGCAATGAGCAGTTCTTC. Its translation: CASSRGGDPGNEQFF.

This clone was found once. This chain uses TRBV19 with TRBJ2-4, with a tentative D call TRBD2 (5 bases). The CDR3 is 16 residues long. The germline gives CDR1 LNHDA, CDR2 SQIVND (reference sequence). Deletions cut 5 bases from V and 0 bases from J, with 14 bases between. The CDR3 here is CASSSIGDEAKNIQYF. The CDR3, as DNA: TGTGCCAGTAGTTCCATCGGGGATGAAGCCAAAAACATTCAGTACTTC.

This chain uses TRBV29-1 with TRBJ1-2; possible D gene TRBD1, 6 bases. The CDR3 has 14 residues. Germline loops: CDR1 SQVTM, CDR2 ANQGSEA. With 5 bases removed from V and 0 bases from J, the gap between germline ends came to 13 bases. The CDR3 DNA is TGCAGCGTTTCACAGGGAGAAACTAACTATGGCTACACCTTC. Its protein product is CSVSQGETNYGYTF.

This clone has only a few counts. J is TRBJ1-1 and V is TRBV6-7, with no clear D. TRBV6-7 is classed as an ORF, of uncertain function. Trimming stripped 7 bases from V and 2 bases from J, with 2 bases between. The length of the CDR3 is 10 residues. The CDR3: CASINTEAFF. The CDR3 nucleotides are TGTGCCAGCATTAACACTGAAGCTTTCTTT.

This clone appeared a few times. The chain carries TRBV6-1 and TRBJ1-1; D uncertain. Germline V gives CDR1 MNHNS, CDR2 SASEGT. Between the trimmed V and J ends, which lost 7 bases and 0 bases, there was a span of 12 bases. The CDR3 extends over 14 amino acids. The CDR3 DNA reads as TGTGCCAGCACCGTGGAACGGGTGAACACTGAAGCTTTCTTT. This encodes CASTVERVNTEAFF.

The chain is built from TRBV15 and TRBJ2-5; either TRBD1 or TRBD2 may supply D (5 bases each). Trimming shortened V by 7 bases and J by 6 bases, and 24 bases separated the two germline ends. The germline CDR1 and CDR2 sequences are LNHNV and YYDKDF (reference sequence). This CDR3 region has 16 residues. The CDR3 region has the DNA TGTGCCACCACCGCTCCTTCGGGGCAGGGAAGCCAGACCCAGTACTTC. Translation: CATTAPSGQGSQTQYF.

The chain joins TRBV10-3 to TRBJ2-7; a possible D gene is TRBD1 (6 bases). Trimming stripped 3 bases from V and 4 bases from J, with 10 bases between. Germline V gives CDR1 ENHRY, CDR2 SYGVKD. CDR3 size: 13 residues. The CDR3 DNA sequence: TGTGCCATCAGTGAACCAGGGGTTTACGAGCAGTACTTC. It yields the protein CAISEPGVYEQYF.

V is TRBV6-5 and J is TRBJ2-7, with D perhaps TRBD2 (5 bases). V was shortened by 5 bases and J by 6 bases, with 11 bases between the two germline ends. CDR1 and CDR2 (germline): MNHEY, SVGAGI. This CDR3 spans 12 amino acids. The CDR3 is CASSRGTAEQYF. CDR3 bases: TGTGCCAGCAGTCGGGGAACAGCCGAGCAGTACTTC.